Below, 25 T cell receptor beta chains from the same sample are listed, as sequenced in a study of cytomegalovirus exposure and HLA in healthy donors. In the PCR, 60 Vbeta and 13 Jbeta primers were used. Produced via immunoSEQ multiplex PCR; TCRdb's table is partial and in-frame only. The profile shows approximately 110,000 clones, 15% to 19% of them singletons. Sequenced input: PBMCs. These receptors were taken from a young woman in good health and CMV-seronegative.

The rearrangement joins TRBV18 to TRBJ1-5; D unresolved. V gave up 5 bases and J gave up 1 base, with 9 bases separating them. Germline values: CDR1 KGHSH, CDR2 LQKENI. This CDR3 spans 14 amino acids. CDR3 sequence: CASSARRSNQPQHF. CDR3 sequence (DNA): TGTGCCAGCTCAGCCCGGAGGAGCAATCAGCCCCAGCATTTT.

This clone has a handful of counts. J is TRBJ2-3 and V is TRBV7-6; D may be TRBD2 (5 bases). CDR1 SGHVS and CDR2 FNYEAQ come from the germline V gene. Trimming pared 1 base from V and 3 bases from J, leaving 11 bases between. The CDR3 runs 15 residues. As DNA, the CDR3 is TGTGCCAGCAGCTTAGGAGTGGGAGTGACAGATACGCAGTATTTT. This codes for CASSLGVGVTDTQYF.

This clone was seen a few times. This chain uses TRBV9 with TRBJ1-6, with TRBD1 matching 7 bases. The ends lost 0 bases at V and 5 bases at J; junction bases unmatched: 2. Per the germline V gene, CDR1 is SGDLS and CDR2 is YYNGEE. CDR3 size: 15 residues. The CDR3 DNA reads as TGTGCCAGCAGCGTAGGGGACAGTGATAATTCACCCCTCCACTTT. Protein sequence: CASSVGDSDNSPLHF.

This clone was picked up a small number of times. The chain has TRBV19 and TRBJ1-1; TRBD1 matches 9 bases. Germline V gene lookup returns CDR1 LNHDA and CDR2 SQIVND (reference sequence). J was trimmed by 4 bases and V by 4 bases; bases with no gene match: 7. The CDR3 has 15 residues. The CDR3 DNA reads as TGTGCCAGTAGTACCACCGGGACAGGGCCCACTGAAGCTTTCTTT. Its translation is CASSTTGTGPTEAFF.

The chain couples TRBV11-1 to TRBJ1-4; no clear D. CDR3 length: 18 residues. V was shortened by 1 base and J by 4 bases, with 19 bases between the two germline ends. The germline V gene has CDR1 SGHAT and CDR2 FQDESV (reference sequence). The CDR3 DNA follows: TGTGCCAGCAGCTTAGGAGGGATTCCCTGTCATGGTAATGAAAAACTGTTTTTT. Translating it yields CASSLGGIPCHGNEKLFF.

The CDR3 is CASKTGGAGNQPQHF. The CDR3 bases are TGTGCCAGCAAAACAGGGGGCGCGGGCAATCAGCCCCAGCATTTT. This chain connects TRBV2 to TRBJ1-5; 9 bases map to TRBD1. With 7 bases clipped from V and 2 bases from J, the junction kept 6 bases outside the gene matches. The CDR3 loop spans 15 amino acids. Germline CDR1 is SNHLY and CDR2 is FYNNEI.

The V gene is TRBV19, the J gene TRBJ1-5, with 10 positions matching TRBD1. V was pared by 4 bases and J by 9 bases, with 9 bases of the junction left unmatched. CDR1 and CDR2 from the germline V gene are LNHDA and SQIVND (reference sequence). CDR3 length: 15 residues. CDR3 amino acids: CASSTADRGVRPQHF. CDR3 bases: TGTGCCAGTAGTACCGCGGACAGGGGGGTTAGGCCCCAGCATTTT.

The chain employs TRBV28 and TRBJ2-3; D uncertain. The germline CDR1 and CDR2 sequences are MDHEN and SYDVKM. V shed 4 bases and J shed 4 bases, with 6 bases lying between them. The CDR3 is 12 amino acids. DNA of the CDR3: TGTGCCAGCAGTTCTAGTCCAGATACGCAGTATTTT. The encoded protein is CASSSSPDTQYF.

The V and J genes are TRBV5-6 and TRBJ2-1, with D tentatively TRBD1 (6 bases). The CDR3 contains 17 residues. V lost 2 bases and J lost 4, with 19 bases in between. CDR1 is SGHDT, CDR2 YYEEEE, per germline. The CDR3 loop is CASSFPGTITLYNEQFF. As DNA, the CDR3 is TGTGCCAGCAGCTTCCCCGGGACAATTACCCTATACAATGAGCAGTTCTTC.

The chain employs TRBV6-4 and TRBJ2-1; 9 bases line up with TRBD2. The CDR3 consists of 15 residues. Germline V gene lookup returns CDR1 MRHNA and CDR2 SNTAGT. Trimming took 5 bases from V and 7 from J; bases not matched to a gene: 9. CDR3 in DNA: TGTGCCAGCAGTAAGGAGGCTAGCGGGGTTAATGAGCAGTTCTTC. Residues: CASSKEASGVNEQFF.

V is TRBV7-3 and J is TRBJ2-3; possible D gene TRBD1, 6 bases. Between the trimmed V and J ends, which lost 0 bases and 9 bases, there was a span of 16 bases. This CDR3 contains 15 residues. CDR1 is SGHTA and CDR2 is FQGTGA in the germline V gene. DNA for the CDR3: TGTGCCAGCAGCTTAACGGGGGCACTTCTCGAAACGCAGTATTTT. Translating it yields CASSLTGALLETQYF.

CDR3 amino acids: CASSLGTGGDYEQYF. Here the CDR3 DNA reads TGTGCCAGCAGTCTAGGGACAGGGGGCGACTACGAGCAGTACTTC. The chain couples TRBV27 to TRBJ2-7; the match to TRBD1 covers 12 bases. With 5 bases clipped from V and 3 bases from J, the junction kept 5 bases outside the gene matches. The germline V gene has CDR1 MNHEY and CDR2 SMNVEV (reference sequence). The CDR3 is 15 amino acids.

This clone was recorded a few times. The rearrangement links TRBV7-9 to TRBJ2-3, with TRBD1 matching over 9 bases. The CDR3 has 15 amino acids. Germline V CDR1 and CDR2: SEHNR, FQNEAQ (reference sequence). The V gene end was trimmed by 5 bases and the J gene end by 2 bases; junction bases not matched to a gene: 5. Here the CDR3 DNA reads TGTGCCAGCAGCCCCTGGGACAGGGTCACAGATACGCAGTATTTT. Amino acid sequence: CASSPWDRVTDTQYF.

This clone was recorded a few times. The chain employs TRBV6-1 and TRBJ1-4; 7 bases fit TRBD1. The CDR3 covers 13 residues. The V and J ends lost 4 bases and 8 bases, in that order; junction bases with no gene match: 4. Germline loops: CDR1 MNHNS, CDR2 SASEGT. The CDR3 region is CASSVDREEKLFF. In nucleotides, the CDR3 is TGTGCCAGCAGTGTTGACAGGGAGGAAAAACTGTTTTTT.

This clone occurred a few times. V gene TRBV5-1 combines with J gene TRBJ1-2; no firm D call. The V gene lost 3 bases and the J gene lost 7 bases, with 19 bases spanning the gap. Germline lookup yields CDR1 SGHRS and CDR2 YFSETQ. The length of the CDR3 is 15 residues. CDR3 sequence (DNA): TGCGCCAGCAGCTCCACCCCTGGGGAGGGATCTGGCTACACCTTC. It yields the protein CASSSTPGEGSGYTF.

V usage is TRBV30 and J usage is TRBJ2-4, with D maybe TRBD2 (5 bases). This CDR3 region has 20 residues. Germline lookup yields CDR1 GTSNPN and CDR2 SVGIG (reference sequence). V was shortened by 0 bases and J by 0 bases, with 24 bases between the two germline ends. The DNA of the CDR3 is TGTGCCTGGAGTGTACAAGTGGCTAGCCCGCCCCCACTAGCCAAAAACATTCAGTACTTC. Translated: CAWSVQVASPPPLAKNIQYF.

The V call is TRBV7-2, the J call TRBJ2-2; a possible D gene is TRBD2 (7 bases). Per the germline V gene, CDR1 is SGHTA and CDR2 is FQGNSA. The CDR3 has 14 residues. Between the trimmed V and J ends, which lost 6 bases and 5 bases, there was a span of 13 bases. The DNA of the CDR3 is TGTGCCAGCAGAGGCGGGGGCTGGACCGGGGAGCTGTTTTTT. It is translated as CASRGGGWTGELFF.

The chain uses TRBV29-1 and TRBJ1-1, with 8 bases aligning to TRBD1. CDR3 length equals 14 residues. V was clipped by 4 bases and J by 1 base; unmatched bases: 5. Germline-derived CDR1 and CDR2 are SQVTM and ANQGSEA. Here the CDR3 reads CSVVAGTGNTEAFF. CDR3 nucleotides: TGCAGCGTTGTCGCCGGGACAGGGAACACTGAAGCTTTCTTT.

This sequence joins TRBV5-1 and TRBJ1-1; 7 nucleotides line up with TRBD1. V was clipped by 2 bases and J by 5 bases; unmatched bases: 3. This CDR3 is built from 13 residues. Germline CDR1 SGHRS, CDR2 YFSETQ. CDR3 sequence (DNA): TGCGCCAGCAGCTTACAGGGGAAGACTGAAGCTTTCTTT. It translates to CASSLQGKTEAFF.

The rearrangement uses TRBV19 and TRBJ1-6, with D possibly TRBD1 on 6 matching bases. The CDR3 totals 13 residues. V lost 5 bases and J lost 8, with 10 bases in between. Per the germline V gene, CDR1 is LNHDA and CDR2 is SQIVND (reference sequence). CDR3 amino acids: CASSSDSYSPLHF. CDR3 DNA sequence: TGTGCCAGTAGTTCGGACAGCTATTCACCCCTCCACTTT.

The table lists this clone with a few counts. The chain uses TRBV28 and TRBJ2-7; the D gene is possibly TRBD1 (5 bases). The V gene lost 3 bases and the J gene lost 3 bases, with 9 bases spanning the gap. This CDR3 is built from 13 residues. Germline-derived CDR1 and CDR2 are MDHEN and SYDVKM. In DNA form, the CDR3 reads TGTGCCAGCAGTTTGGGGCAGCACTACGAGCAGTACTTC. It is translated as CASSLGQHYEQYF. Full variable domain (missing parts from reference TRBV28 and TRBJ2-7): DVKVTQSSRYLVKRTGEKVFLECVQDMDHENMFWYRQDPGLGLRLIYFSYDVKMKEKGDIPEGYSVSREKKERFSLILESASTNQTSMYLCASSLGQHYEQYFGPGTRLTVT.

CDR3 in DNA: TGTGCCAGTAACAGGGCAAGCACAGATACGCAGTATTTT. Translated, it gives CASNRASTDTQYF. The V gene is TRBV19, the J gene TRBJ2-3; tentatively, D is TRBD1 (6 bases). The CDR3 is 13 amino acids. Trimming removed 7 bases at V and 0 bases at J, with 8 bases between. Germline V lookup: CDR1 LNHDA, CDR2 SQIVND (reference sequence).

This chain joins TRBV29-1 and TRBJ1-2; D not certain. The CDR3 length is 12 residues. Germline V gives CDR1 SQVTM, CDR2 ANQGSEA. V shed 3 bases and J shed 6 bases, with 11 bases lying between them. CDR3: CSVDWRVNGYTF. CDR3 in DNA: TGCAGCGTTGATTGGAGGGTCAATGGCTACACCTTC. Together with reference TRBV29-1 and TRBJ1-2, the CDR3 gives the full variable domain: SAVISQKPSRDICQRGTSLTIQCQVDSQVTMMFWYRQQPGQSLTLIATANQGSEATYESGFVIDKFPISRPNLTFSTLTVSNMSPEDSSIYLCSVDWRVNGYTFGSGTRLTVV.

This clone showed up just a few times. The rearrangement joins TRBV30 to TRBJ1-3; D not resolved. Trimming removed 7 bases from V and 7 bases from J, with 14 bases in between. Per germline, CDR1 GTSNPN and CDR2 SVGIG (reference sequence). This CDR3 comprises 12 residues. The DNA of the CDR3 is TGTGCCTCTCGGACTGGGGAGAACACCATATATTTT. It specifies CASRTGENTIYF.

In its sample, this clone was seen a few times. This chain joins TRBV2 and TRBJ2-4; TRBD2 is a possible D gene (6 bases). Germline V gene lookup returns CDR1 SNHLY and CDR2 FYNNEI. This CDR3 spans 14 amino acids. V shed 9 bases and J shed 0 bases, with 12 bases lying between them. CDR3 in amino acids: CASRAGLAKNIQYF. CDR3 coding DNA: TGTGCCAGTAGAGCGGGTCTAGCCAAAAACATTCAGTACTTC.